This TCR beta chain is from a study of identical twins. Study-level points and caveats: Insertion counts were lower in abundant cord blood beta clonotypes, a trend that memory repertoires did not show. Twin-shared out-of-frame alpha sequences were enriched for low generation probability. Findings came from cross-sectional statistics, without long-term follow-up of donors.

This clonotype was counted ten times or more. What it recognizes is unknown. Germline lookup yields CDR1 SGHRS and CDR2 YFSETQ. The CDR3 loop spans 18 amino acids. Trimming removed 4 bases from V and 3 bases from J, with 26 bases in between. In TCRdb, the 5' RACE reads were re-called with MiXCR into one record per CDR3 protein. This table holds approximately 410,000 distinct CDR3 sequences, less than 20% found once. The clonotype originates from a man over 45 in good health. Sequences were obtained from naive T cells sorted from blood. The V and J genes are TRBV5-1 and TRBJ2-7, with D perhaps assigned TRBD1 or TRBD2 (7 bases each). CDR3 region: CASSRGAGGPSFGYEQYF. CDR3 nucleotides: TGCGCCAGCAGCCGGGGGGCAGGGGGACCTTCCTTTGGCTACGAGCAGTACTTC.